This T cell receptor (beta chain) was profiled in a study of cytomegalovirus exposure and HLA in healthy donors. The study's findings and limits: Roughly uniform sequencing depth across donors was assumed, possibly incorrectly. Previous analysis showed most TCR beta V segments were productive about 90% or about 30% of the time. Later examination showed HLA-associated TCR beta chains had greater clonal expansion than equally common others.

A remark on this clone: Its specificity is not known.

PCR used 60 Vbeta primers and 13 Jbeta primers. The repertoire was sequenced with immunoSEQ multiplex PCR; TCRdb's copy has only in-frame clones and lacks some. The sample has some 92,000 clones, approximately 79% seen once; the top ten hold approximately 2.6%. Per the germline V gene, CDR1 is SGHNT and CDR2 is YYREEE (reference sequence). This CDR3 region has 14 residues. V was shortened by 7 bases and J by 2 bases, with 16 bases between the two germline ends. Sequencing was done on a sample of PBMCs. This sequence joins TRBV5-4 and TRBJ2-7, with D unresolved. The origin of this receptor is a man younger than 40 in good health and CMV-seronegative. CDR3 DNA sequence: TGTGCCAGCTTCCCTCGCCCTGAGGCCTACGAGCAGTACTTC. As protein: CASFPRPEAYEQYF.